This T cell receptor (beta chain) was profiled in a study of cytomegalovirus exposure and HLA in healthy donors. The validation cohort, a group of 120 subjects, included the donors and was separate from the approximately 650-subject first cohort. Broader study findings: Reportedly, diagnosis of cytomegalovirus status by the classifier showed high specificity and sensitivity. Rare TCR sequences predominated, though certain public TCRs were found in many donors. In vitro confirmation showed a few CMV-associated chains to be CMV antigen specific.

Method: immunoSEQ multiplex PCR; TCRdb's copy keeps in-frame clones and lacks some. In the table there are about 250,000 clones, more than 75% of which are singletons. Per the germline V gene, CDR1 is MGHRA and CDR2 is YSYEKL. Unmatched junction bases numbered 3, after V lost 1 base and J lost 1 base. This CDR3 has 16 amino acids. Concerning this clone itself: The antigen remains unidentified.

This rearrangement joins TRBV4-1 to TRBJ2-4; 8 bases agree with TRBD1. Sequencing was carried out using PBMCs. This sequence originates from a man aged 18 to 35 in good health and CMV-seropositive. The CDR3 DNA reads TGCGCCAGCAGCCAAGTGAACAGGGGGGCCAAAAACATTCAGTACTTC. Translated, it gives CASSQVNRGAKNIQYF.